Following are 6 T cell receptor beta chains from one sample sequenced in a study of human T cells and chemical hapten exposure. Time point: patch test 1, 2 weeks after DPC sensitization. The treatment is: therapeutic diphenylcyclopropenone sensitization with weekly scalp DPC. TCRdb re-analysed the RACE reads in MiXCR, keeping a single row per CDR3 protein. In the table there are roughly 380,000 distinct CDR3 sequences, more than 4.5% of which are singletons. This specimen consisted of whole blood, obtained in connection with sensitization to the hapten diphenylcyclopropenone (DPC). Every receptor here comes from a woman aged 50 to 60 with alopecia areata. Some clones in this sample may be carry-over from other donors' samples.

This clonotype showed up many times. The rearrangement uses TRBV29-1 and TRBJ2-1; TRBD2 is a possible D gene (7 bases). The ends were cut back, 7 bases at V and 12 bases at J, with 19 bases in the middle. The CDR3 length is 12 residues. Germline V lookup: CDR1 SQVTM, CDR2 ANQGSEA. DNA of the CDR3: TGCAGCGCCTGGGGAGGGGGTCCCCTGCAGTTCTTC. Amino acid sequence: CSAWGGGPLQFF.

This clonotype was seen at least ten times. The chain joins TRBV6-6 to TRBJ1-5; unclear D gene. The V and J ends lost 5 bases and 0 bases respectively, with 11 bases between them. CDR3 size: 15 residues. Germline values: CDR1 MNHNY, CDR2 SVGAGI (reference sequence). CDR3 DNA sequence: TGTGCCAGCAGTAGCAGGCGTTCTAGCAATCAGCCCCAGCATTTT. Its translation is CASSSRRSSNQPQHF.

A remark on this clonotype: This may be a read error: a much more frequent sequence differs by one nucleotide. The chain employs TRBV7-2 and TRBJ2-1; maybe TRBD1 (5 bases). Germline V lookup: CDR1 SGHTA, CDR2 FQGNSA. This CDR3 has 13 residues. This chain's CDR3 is CASSLSQDKEQFF. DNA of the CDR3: TGTGCCAGCAGCTTAAGCCAGGACAAAGAGCAGTTCTTC.

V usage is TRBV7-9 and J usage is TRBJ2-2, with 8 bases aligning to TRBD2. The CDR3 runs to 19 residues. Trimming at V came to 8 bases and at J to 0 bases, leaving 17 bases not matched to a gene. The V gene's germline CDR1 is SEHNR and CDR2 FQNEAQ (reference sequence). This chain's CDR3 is CASPPPAGGSNPNTGELFF. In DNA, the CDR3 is TGTGCCAGCCCCCCCCCCGCGGGAGGCTCAAACCCGAACACCGGGGAGCTGTTTTTT.

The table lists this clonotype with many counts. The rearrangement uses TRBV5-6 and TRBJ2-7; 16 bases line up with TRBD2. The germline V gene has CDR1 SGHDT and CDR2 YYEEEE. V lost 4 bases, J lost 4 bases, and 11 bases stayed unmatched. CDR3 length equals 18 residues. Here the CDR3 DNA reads TGTGCCAGCAGCCCGGGACTAGCGGGAGGGCCCAGACGGTACGAGCAGTACTTC. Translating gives CASSPGLAGGPRRYEQYF.

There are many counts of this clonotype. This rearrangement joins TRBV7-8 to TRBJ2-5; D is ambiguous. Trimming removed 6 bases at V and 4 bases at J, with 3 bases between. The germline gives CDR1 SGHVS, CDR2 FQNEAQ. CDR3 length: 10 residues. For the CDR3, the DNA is TGTGCCAGCAGACGAGAGACCCAGTACTTC. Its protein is CASRRETQYF.